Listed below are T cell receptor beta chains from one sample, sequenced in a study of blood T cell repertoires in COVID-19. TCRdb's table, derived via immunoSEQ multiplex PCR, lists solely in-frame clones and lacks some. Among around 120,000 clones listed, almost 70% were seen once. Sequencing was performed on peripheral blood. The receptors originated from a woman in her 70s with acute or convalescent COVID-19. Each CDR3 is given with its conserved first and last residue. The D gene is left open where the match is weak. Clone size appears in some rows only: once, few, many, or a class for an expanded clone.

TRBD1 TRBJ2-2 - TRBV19 CASRQGLGGELFF TGTGCCAGTCGACAGGGTTTGGGCGGGGAGCTGTTTTTT
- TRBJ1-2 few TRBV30 CAWSGLPLGPLGYTF TGTGCCTGGAGTGGCCTCCCCCTGGGGCCTTTAGGCTACACCTTC
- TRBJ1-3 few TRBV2 CASGRGSSGNTIYF TGTGCCAGCGGTAGGGGCTCCTCTGGAAACACCATATATTTT
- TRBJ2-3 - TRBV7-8 CASSFLGGQADTQYF TGTGCCAGCAGCTTCTTGGGGGGGCAAGCAGATACGCAGTATTTT
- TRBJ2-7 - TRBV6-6 CASSYSEISYEQYF TGTGCCAGCAGTTACTCCGAGATTTCCTACGAGCAGTACTTC
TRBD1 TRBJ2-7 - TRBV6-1 CASSEMGQGSYEQYF TGTGCCAGCAGTGAAATGGGACAGGGCTCCTACGAGCAGTACTTC
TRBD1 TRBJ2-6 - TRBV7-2 CASSSHRGPSGANVLTF TGTGCCAGCAGCTCGCACAGGGGACCTTCTGGGGCCAACGTCCTGACTTTC
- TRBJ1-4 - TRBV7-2 CASSLPVIQGEKLFF TGTGCCAGCAGCTTACCCGTTATACAGGGTGAAAAACTGTTTTTT
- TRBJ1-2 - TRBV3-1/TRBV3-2 CASSRPTDHYGYTF TGTGCCAGCAGCCGCCCGACTGACCACTATGGCTACACCTTC
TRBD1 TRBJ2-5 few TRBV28 CASSSQGAPYQETQYF TGTGCCAGCAGTTCCCAGGGGGCCCCGTACCAAGAGACCCAGTACTTC
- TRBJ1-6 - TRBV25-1 CASSPPRTANNSPLHF TGTGCCAGCAGTCCGCCCAGGACAGCTAATAATTCACCCCTCCACTTT
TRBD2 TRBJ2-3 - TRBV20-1 CSASPQRGADTQYF TGCAGTGCTAGTCCCCAGCGGGGGGCAGATACGCAGTATTTT
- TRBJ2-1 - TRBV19 CATRGRGRNEQFF TGTGCCACTAGAGGCAGGGGAAGGAATGAGCAGTTCTTC
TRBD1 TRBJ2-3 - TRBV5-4 CASSLGTDNTDTQYF TGTGCCAGCAGCCTCGGGACAGATAACACAGATACGCAGTATTTT
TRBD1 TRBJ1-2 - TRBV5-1 CASSRQGSDEGYTF TGCGCCAGCAGCAGACAGGGCTCGGATGAAGGCTACACCTTC
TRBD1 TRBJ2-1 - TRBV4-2 CASSRGTGFGYNEQFF TGTGCCAGCAGCCGAGGGACAGGGTTCGGGTACAATGAGCAGTTCTTC
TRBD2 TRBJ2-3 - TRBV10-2 CATLGRVSTDTQYF TGCGCCACCTTAGGGAGGGTTAGCACAGATACGCAGTATTTT
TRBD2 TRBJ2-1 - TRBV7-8 CASSLGTSGRKFF TGTGCCAGCAGCTTAGGGACTAGCGGGAGGAAGTTCTTC
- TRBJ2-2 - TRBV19 CASSIGRTNTGELFF TGTGCCAGTAGTATCGGTCGAACGAACACCGGGGAGCTGTTTTTT
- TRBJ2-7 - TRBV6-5 CASSYQQSSYEQYF TGTGCCAGCAGTTACCAACAAAGCTCCTACGAGCAGTACTTC
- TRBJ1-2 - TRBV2 CASSEPLGRYGYTF TGTGCCAGCAGTGAACCTCTAGGCAGATATGGCTACACCTTC
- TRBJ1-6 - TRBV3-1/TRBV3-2 CASNLTRRGNSPLHF TGTGCCAGCAACCTTACTCGCCGAGGGAATTCACCCCTCCACTTT
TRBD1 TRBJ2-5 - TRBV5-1 CASRAGTVKETQYF TGCGCCAGCAGGGCCGGGACAGTGAAAGAGACCCAGTACTTC
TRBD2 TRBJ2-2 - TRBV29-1 CSALGPGGNTGELFF TGCAGCGCGCTCGGGCCGGGAGGGAACACCGGGGAGCTGTTTTTT
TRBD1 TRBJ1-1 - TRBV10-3 CAVQGAHTEAFF TGTGCCGTCCAGGGGGCACACACTGAAGCTTTCTTT
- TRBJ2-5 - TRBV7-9 CASSLQVQETQYF TGTGCCAGCAGCTTACAGGTCCAAGAGACCCAGTACTTC
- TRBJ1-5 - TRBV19 CASSIRGPGGQPQHF TGTGCCAGTAGTATTCGGGGCCCGGGGGGGCAGCCCCAGCATTTT
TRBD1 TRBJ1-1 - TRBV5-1 CASSSQTGATEAFF TGCGCCAGCAGCTCACAGACAGGGGCAACTGAAGCTTTCTTT
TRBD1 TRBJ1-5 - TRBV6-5 CASSPDRVQPQHF TGTGCCAGCAGCCCCGACAGGGTCCAGCCCCAGCATTTT
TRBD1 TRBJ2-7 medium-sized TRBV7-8 CASSLGGQGNEQYF TGTGCCAGCAGCTTAGGGGGACAGGGGAACGAGCAGTACTTC
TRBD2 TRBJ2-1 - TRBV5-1 CASSLVAGGTYNEQFF TGCGCCAGCAGCTTGGTAGCGGGGGGGACCTACAATGAGCAGTTCTTC
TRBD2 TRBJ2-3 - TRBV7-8 CASSLSGGTDTQYF TGTGCCAGCAGCCTTAGCGGGGGCACAGATACGCAGTATTTT
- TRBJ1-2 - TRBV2 CASKGGRDYGYTF TGTGCCAGCAAAGGGGGAAGAGACTATGGCTACACCTTC
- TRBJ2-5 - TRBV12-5 CASGLAIGDYQETQYF TGTGCTAGTGGTTTGGCCATAGGGGATTACCAAGAGACCCAGTACTTC
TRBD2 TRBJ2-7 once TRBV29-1 CSVRAGDEQYF TGCAGCGTCAGGGCGGGGGACGAGCAGTACTTC
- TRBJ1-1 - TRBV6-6 CASSYLRGSVEAFF TGTGCCAGCAGTTACTTAAGAGGCAGCGTGGAAGCTTTCTTT
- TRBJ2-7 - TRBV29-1 CSVGGRRDEQYF TGCAGCGTTGGGGGTAGGCGGGACGAGCAGTACTTC
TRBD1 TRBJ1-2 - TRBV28 CASSNQDRTSYGYTF TGTGCCAGCAGTAACCAGGACAGGACCTCCTATGGCTACACCTTC
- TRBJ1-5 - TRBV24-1 CATSDSDRPGQPQHF TGTGCCACCAGTGATTCGGACAGACCCGGTCAGCCCCAGCATTTT
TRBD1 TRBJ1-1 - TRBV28 CASSFAEGTGQPSNTEAFF TGTGCCAGCAGTTTTGCGGAGGGGACAGGGCAACCTTCGAACACTGAAGCTTTCTTT
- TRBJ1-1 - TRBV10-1 CASRLPFRQGQNTEAFF TGCGCCAGCCGACTCCCCTTTAGGCAGGGACAGAACACTGAAGCTTTCTTT
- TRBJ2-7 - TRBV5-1 CASSLYPGSGDEQYF TGCGCCAGCAGCTTGTATCCAGGGTCGGGCGACGAGCAGTACTTC
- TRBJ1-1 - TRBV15 CATGGPGDTEAFF TGTGCCACCGGAGGGCCGGGAGACACTGAAGCTTTCTTT
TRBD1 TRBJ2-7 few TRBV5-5 CASSGTGSYEQYF TGTGCCAGCAGCGGGACAGGGTCCTACGAGCAGTACTTC
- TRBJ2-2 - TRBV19 CASSIPLRTTNTGELFF TGTGCCAGTAGTATCCCCCTAAGGACAACCAACACCGGGGAGCTGTTTTTT
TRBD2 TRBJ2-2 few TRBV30 CAWSALSGSAIGELFF TGTGCCTGGAGTGCACTTAGCGGGAGCGCAATCGGGGAGCTGTTTTTT
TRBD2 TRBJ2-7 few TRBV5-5 CASSFRSTTSVAYEQYF TGTGCCAGCAGCTTCCGCTCCACGACTAGCGTCGCCTACGAGCAGTACTTC
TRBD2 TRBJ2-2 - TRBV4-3 CASSQEQPGLITGELFF TGCGCCAGCAGCCAAGAGCAGCCGGGACTAATCACCGGGGAGCTGTTTTTT
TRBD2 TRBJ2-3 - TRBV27 CASSRPGLGWDTQYF TGTGCCAGCAGTCGACCGGGACTAGGGTGGGATACGCAGTATTTT
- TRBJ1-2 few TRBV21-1 CASSQGTYGYTF TGTGCCAGCAGCCAGGGAACCTATGGCTACACCTTC
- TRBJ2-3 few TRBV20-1 CSVGRSDTQYF TGCAGTGTTGGGCGCTCAGATACGCAGTATTTT
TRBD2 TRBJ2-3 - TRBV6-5 CASRIAGGPTDTQYF TGTGCCAGCAGGATAGCGGGGGGGCCCACAGATACGCAGTATTTT
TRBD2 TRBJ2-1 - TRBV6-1 CASSVAGVGMDEQFF TGTGCCAGCAGTGTAGCGGGAGTTGGGATGGATGAGCAGTTCTTC
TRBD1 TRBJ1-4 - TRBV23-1 CASSHPVGQGEEKLFF TGCGCCAGCAGTCACCCGGTGGGACAGGGCGAGGAAAAACTGTTTTTT
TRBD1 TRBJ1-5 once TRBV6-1 CASSDGQGTQPQHF TGTGCCAGCAGCGACGGACAGGGTACTCAGCCCCAGCATTTT
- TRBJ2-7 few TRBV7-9 CATATMSREQYF TGTGCCACCGCAACTATGTCGCGGGAGCAGTACTTC
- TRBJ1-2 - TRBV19 CASSIGRNYGYTF TGTGCCAGTAGTATAGGGCGGAACTATGGCTACACCTTC
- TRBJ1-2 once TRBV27 CASSVTGVVGGGYTF TGTGCCAGCAGTGTAACTGGAGTTGTCGGCGGTGGCTACACCTTC
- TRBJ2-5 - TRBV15 CATSRVGGQETQYF TGTGCCACCAGCAGAGTTGGGGGGCAAGAGACCCAGTACTTC
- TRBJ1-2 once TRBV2 CASRRSDGVAYGYTF TGTGCCAGCAGGAGATCCGACGGGGTTGCCTATGGCTACACCTTC